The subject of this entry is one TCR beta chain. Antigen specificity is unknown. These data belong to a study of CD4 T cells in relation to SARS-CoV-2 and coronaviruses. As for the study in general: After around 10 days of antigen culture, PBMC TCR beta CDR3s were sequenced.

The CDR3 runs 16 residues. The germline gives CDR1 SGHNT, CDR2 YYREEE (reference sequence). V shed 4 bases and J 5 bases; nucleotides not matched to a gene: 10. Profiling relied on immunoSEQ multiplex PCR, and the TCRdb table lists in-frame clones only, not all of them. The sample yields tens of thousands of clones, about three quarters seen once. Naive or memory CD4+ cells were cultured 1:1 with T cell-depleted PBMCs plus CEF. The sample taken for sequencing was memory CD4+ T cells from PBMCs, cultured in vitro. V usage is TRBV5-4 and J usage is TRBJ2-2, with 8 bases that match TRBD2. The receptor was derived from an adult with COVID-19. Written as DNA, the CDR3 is TGTGCCAGCAGCCAAATCAGCGGGAGAGGGACCGGGGAGCTGTTTTTT. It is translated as CASSQISGRGTGELFF.